This T cell receptor beta chain was recovered during a study of blood T cells in healthy people across ages (dated by TCRdb to 2013 to 2016). General notes on the study: In model experiments, roughly one uniquely barcoded TCR beta cDNA molecule per two T cells was captured by template switching. Age-related changes in TCR beta repertoire diversity were measured in the study by deep sequencing normalized with unique cDNA molecular identifiers. The donors were divided into four age groups: young (average approximately 15 years), middle-aged (approximately 39), aged (around 59) and long-lived (about 80). Using the same blood draw, the study looked at two additional independent replicas of 1 million unique cDNA reads for two donors, one aged 18 to 29 and the other aged 80 or older.

Summary of the overall study and its limitations: The percentage of naive T cells measured by flow cytometry correlated strongly with observed TCR beta diversity. Estimates of total diversity from one million sequenced T cells were regarded as lower bounds and underestimates. Compared with the aged group, more naive CD4+ T cells, fewer expanded clones and increased TCR diversity were shown by the long-lived group, suggesting age selection. As age increased, observed TCR beta diversity per million T cells dropped in a roughly linear way, and a significant reduction was already evident by age 40. Bulk unsorted PBMC profiling prevented conclusive comparison of naive and antigen-experienced compartments. The CMV infection status of donors was not known, potentially confounding age-related changes in expanded clonotypes.

Looking up the germline V gene yields CDR1 MDHEN and CDR2 SYDVKM. Inclusive of the bounding cysteine and phenylalanine, the CDR3 is 15 residues long. Only CDR3 DNA remains: 45 bases, in frame from the first base. The table lists this clonotype with a few counts. Its antigen is still unknown. Base qualities are not provided; no much larger clone lies one nucleotide away. Libraries were made using 5' RACE. Sequencing instrument: Illumina HiSeq 2500. The second PCR ran for about 6 to 12 cycles and used a J-beta primer mix along with a sample-barcoded 5' primer. A unique molecular identifier was introduced onto each TCR beta cDNA molecule by a template-switch 5' adaptor carrying 12 random nucleotides. Each sample yielded at least 3 million CDR3-containing paired-end reads. First-strand cDNA was synthesized from all RNA with the Mint cDNA synthesis kit, primed by a TRBC-specific oligonucleotide. Following uracil-DNA glycosylase treatment, a first 18-cycle PCR with universal primers M1SS and BC2_uni_R was performed on all cDNA. The paper's processing steps were these. Normalization of each sample was performed by random selection of 1 million high-quality reads, each carrying a distinct molecular identifier. Reads sharing molecular identifiers were discarded rather than binned into consensus sequences. CDR3 identification, clonotype clustering and error correction used MiTCR with a Q25 quality threshold and the strictest error-elimination algorithm. Lower-bound total TCR beta diversity was estimated with a nonparametric unseen species model using Euler transformation. TCRdb reprocessed the public reads (quality trimming at Q25 with fastp, clone calling with MiXCR) and kept in-frame beta chains. Rows with a matching CDR3 protein are joined into one entry that keeps the most common DNA and genes. These V and J calls are TCRdb output, not the study's own analysis. This sample gives more than 900,000 distinct CDR3 sequences in total; around 25% of them show up just once. The biggest ten clones account for around 0.75% of the sample.

The 39 donors, aged 6 to 90 years, were systemically healthy Caucasian individuals from Russia. Roughly 9 milliliters of peripheral blood were drawn from each donor into EDTA-treated Vacutainer tubes. Ficoll-Paque density-gradient centrifugation was used to isolate PBMCs, with at least 6 million obtained per sample. Trizol reagent was used to extract total RNA from PBMCs, with at least 6 micrograms per sample. Naive CD45RAhigh/CD27high T cell percentages were measured by flow cytometry on a PBMC aliquot from every donor. These data also featured in a second study, about T cells of mothers and their children. Taken from the second paper: Donors were nine systemically healthy Caucasian individuals: three mothers and their six children. cDNA synthesis consumed the entire amount of extracted RNA, loaded at approximately 1.4 ug RNA in each 15 ul reaction. In the second PCR, the M1S primer added sample barcodes and 2-4 random nucleotides. Each mother yielded over 8.5 million TCR beta CDR3 reads and each child 3 million to 3.5 million reads. In both related and unrelated pairs, thymic selection shapes the output of TCR recombination in a similar way, with inherited differences having only a minor effect. Normalized repertoire overlap was always found to be slightly, but never significantly, higher in related mother-child pairs than in unrelated mother-child pairs. No persistent microchimeric T cell clones were detected, at a sensitivity of approximately 90 clones per million clonotypes. Deep NGS was used in the study to compare the TCR beta repertoires of mothers and children and to look for features that separate related mother-child pairs from unrelated individuals. On average, the children were approximately 11 +/- 4 years old, while the mothers were roughly 40 +/- 4 years old. After adapters were ligated using NEBNext reagents, the libraries underwent 100+100 nt paired-end sequencing on an Illumina HiSeq 2000. To prevent cross-contamination, the mother and child libraries were prepared a month apart and were sequenced in separate runs. Each donor had between roughly 500,000 and 2,200,000 distinct TCR beta clonotypes identified. Naive TCR beta clonotypes were estimated from low-frequency clonotypes matched to each donor's FACS-determined naive share, without sorting.

The origin of this receptor is a girl aged 2-10 years in good health. The rearrangement combines TRBV28 with TRBJ2-5; the D gene is perhaps TRBD1, from 6 matching bases. TRBJ2-1 matches the DNA end more closely, so the J call is doubtful. The sample taken for sequencing was blood. CDR3 loop: CASTPYWGRRNEQFF. The sequenced DNA is TGTGCCAGCACGCCTTACTGGGGGCGCCGGAATGAGCAGTTCTTC.